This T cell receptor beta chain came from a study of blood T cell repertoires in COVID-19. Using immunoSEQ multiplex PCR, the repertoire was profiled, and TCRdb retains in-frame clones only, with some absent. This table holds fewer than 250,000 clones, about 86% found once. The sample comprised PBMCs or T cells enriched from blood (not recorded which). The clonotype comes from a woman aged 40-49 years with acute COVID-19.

CDR3 loop: CASSQAQGIREQYF. The CDR3 DNA reads TGTGCCAGCAGCCAGGCACAGGGAATAAGGGAGCAGTACTTC. The chain links TRBV3-1 (or the pseudogene TRBV3-2) to TRBJ2-7; weak D call: TRBD1 (6 bases). The V gene's germline CDR1 is LGHDT and CDR2 YNNKEL (reference sequence). The CDR3 has 14 residues. V lost 3 bases and J 7 bases, leaving 16 bases between the germline ends.